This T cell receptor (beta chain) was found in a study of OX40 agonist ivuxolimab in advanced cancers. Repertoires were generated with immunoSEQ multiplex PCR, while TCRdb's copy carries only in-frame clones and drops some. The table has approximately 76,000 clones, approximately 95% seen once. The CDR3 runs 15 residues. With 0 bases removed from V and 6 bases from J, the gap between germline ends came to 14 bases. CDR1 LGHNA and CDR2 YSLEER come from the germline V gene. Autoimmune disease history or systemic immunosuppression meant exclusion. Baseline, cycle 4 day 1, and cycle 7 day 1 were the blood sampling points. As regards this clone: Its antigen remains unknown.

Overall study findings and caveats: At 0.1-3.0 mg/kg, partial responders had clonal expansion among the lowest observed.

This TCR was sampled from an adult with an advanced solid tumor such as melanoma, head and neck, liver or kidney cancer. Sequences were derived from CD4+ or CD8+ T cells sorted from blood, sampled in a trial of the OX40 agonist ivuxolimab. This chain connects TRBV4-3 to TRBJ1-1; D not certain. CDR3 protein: CASSQDRLRAAEAFF. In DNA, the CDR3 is TGCGCCAGCAGCCAAGATCGGTTGAGGGCCGCTGAAGCTTTCTTT.